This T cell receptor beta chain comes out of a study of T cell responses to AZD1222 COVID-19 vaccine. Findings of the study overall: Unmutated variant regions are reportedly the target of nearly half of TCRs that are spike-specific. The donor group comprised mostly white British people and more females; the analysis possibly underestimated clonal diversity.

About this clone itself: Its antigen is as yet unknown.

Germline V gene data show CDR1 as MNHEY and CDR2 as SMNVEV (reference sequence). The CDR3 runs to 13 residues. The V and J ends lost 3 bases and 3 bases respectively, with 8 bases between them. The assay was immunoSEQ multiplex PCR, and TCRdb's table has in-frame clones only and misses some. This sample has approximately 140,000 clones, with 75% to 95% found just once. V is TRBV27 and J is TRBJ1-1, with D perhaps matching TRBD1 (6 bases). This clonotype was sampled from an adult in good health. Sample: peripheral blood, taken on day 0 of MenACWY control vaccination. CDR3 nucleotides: TGTGCCAGCAGTTTGAGGGGGGACACTGAAGCTTTCTTT. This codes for CASSLRGDTEAFF.